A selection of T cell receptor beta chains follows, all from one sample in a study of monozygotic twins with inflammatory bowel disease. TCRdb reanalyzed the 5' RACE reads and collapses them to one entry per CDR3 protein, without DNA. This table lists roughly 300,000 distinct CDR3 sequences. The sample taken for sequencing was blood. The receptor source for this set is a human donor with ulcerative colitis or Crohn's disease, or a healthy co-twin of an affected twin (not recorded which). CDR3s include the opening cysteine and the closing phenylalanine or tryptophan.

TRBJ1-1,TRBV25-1,CASRAGTANTEAFF
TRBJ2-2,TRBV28,CASRLQVTGELFF
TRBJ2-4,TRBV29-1,CSGGIQGKNIQYF
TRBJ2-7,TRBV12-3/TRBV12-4,CASRVTGGAYEQYF
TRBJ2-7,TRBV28,CASILGRGSYEQYF
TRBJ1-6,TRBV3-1,CASSHTGSNNSPLHF
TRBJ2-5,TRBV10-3,CASRGGGQETQYF
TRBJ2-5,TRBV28,CASRPSGQETQYF
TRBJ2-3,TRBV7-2,CASQRRGDTDTQYF
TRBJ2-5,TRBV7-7,CASSLGGLQETQYF
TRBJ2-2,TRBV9,CASSVIGGNTGELFF
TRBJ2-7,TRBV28,CASSFSDRWEQYF
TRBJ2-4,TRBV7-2,CASSDRTGNIQYF
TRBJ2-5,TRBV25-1,CAAAKRGAGQETQYF
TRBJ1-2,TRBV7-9,CASSVTTGVYGYTF
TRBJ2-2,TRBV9,CASSPWTGDTGELFF
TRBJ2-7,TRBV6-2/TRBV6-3,CASSHIGQGMNYEQYF